This T cell receptor beta chain was captured by sequencing in a study of T-cell memory formation after mild COVID-19. Trimming shortened V by 8 bases and J by 4 bases, and 18 bases separated the two germline ends. This CDR3 is 15 amino acids long. Germline V CDR1 and CDR2: SEHNR, FQNEAQ (reference sequence). Using its own MiXCR run on the 5' RACE reads, TCRdb lists one record per CDR3 protein. Here the sample spans 35,000 to 45,000 distinct CDR3 sequences, more than 7% being singletons. The sequenced sample consisted of PBMCs or a T cell subset sorted from them (not recorded which). The gene calls are TRBV7-9 and TRBJ2-1; maybe TRBD2 (5 bases). This TCR was recovered from a man aged 18 to 29 who had mild COVID-19 (a few samples of this study predate the infection). Cell type and time point are not known. The CDR3 here is CASFERGSVYNEQFF. DNA of the CDR3: TGTGCCAGCTTCGAACGGGGATCAGTGTACAATGAGCAGTTCTTC.